Only one count was recorded for the clone carrying this T cell receptor beta chain. The data belong to a study of blood T cell repertoires in COVID-19. Study summary: T cells, B-cell-depleted T cells, or PBMCs supplied cDNA or gDNA.

Sequencing was performed with immunoSEQ multiplex PCR; in TCRdb, only in-frame clones are kept and a portion is missing. The sample includes 270,000 or so clones, around 90% of them seen just once. The germline V gene encodes CDR1 SGHDT and CDR2 YYEEEE. J was trimmed by 3 bases and V by 0 bases; bases with no gene match: 5. CDR3 length: 15 residues. Those enrolled, adults aged 18 to 89 years, came from roughly 23 US areas. This chain joins TRBV5-6 and TRBJ2-5; TRBD2 aligns across 7 bases. The clonotype was recovered from a man aged 35 to 55 who had been exposed to COVID-19. Material for sequencing was PBMCs or T cells enriched from blood (not recorded which). Here the CDR3 DNA reads TGTGCCAGCAGCTTGGTCGGGCTAGCGGAAGAGACCCAGTACTTC. This encodes CASSLVGLAEETQYF.